Listed below are T cell receptor beta chains from one sample, sequenced in a study of OX40 agonist ivuxolimab in advanced cancers. Data came from immunoSEQ multiplex PCR; TCRdb stores just in-frame clones and leaves some out. The sample has 70,000 to 95,000 clones, 75% to 90% seen once. The source was CD4+ or CD8+ T cells sorted from blood, collected in a trial of the OX40 agonist ivuxolimab. The receptors were gathered from an adult with an advanced solid tumor such as melanoma, head and neck, liver or kidney cancer. CDR3s include the opening cysteine and the closing phenylalanine or tryptophan. D genes are given only for firm matches. Expanded clones get a size class; other rows say once, few or many, or leave the size out.

D gene | clone size | J gene | V gene | CDR3 DNA | CDR3 protein
- | - | TRBJ1-5 | TRBV18 | TGTGCCAGCTCACCCGGCGGGGGGGGGAATCCGCCCCAGCATTTT | CASSPGGGGNPPQHF
- | - | TRBJ2-6 | TRBV7-2 | TGTGCCAGCAGCTTAAAGTTTGACCTCTCTGGGGCCAACGTCCTGACTTTC | CASSLKFDLSGANVLTF
TRBD1 | - | TRBJ2-4 | TRBV2 | TGTGCCAGCAGGATGGGACAGGGTGCCATTCAGTACTTC | CASRMGQGAIQYF
- | - | TRBJ1-2 | TRBV11-2 | TGTGCCAGCAGCTCGATGCAAAGGGGCTCGGCTAACTATGGCTACACCTTC | CASSSMQRGSANYGYTF
TRBD2 | - | TRBJ2-7 | TRBV10-3 | TGTGCCATCGGCCGGACGGAAGCGGGATACGAGCAGTACTTC | CAIGRTEAGYEQYF
- | once | TRBJ2-3 | TRBV27 | TGTGCCAGCAGTTTTTTGGATACGCAGTATTTT | CASSFLDTQYF
- | few | TRBJ2-7 | TRBV30 | TGTGCCTGGAGTGTACAGGGACTCCGCCTGTACTTC | CAWSVQGLRLYF
- | - | TRBJ2-3 | TRBV6-5 | TGTGCCAGCAGGAAACTAGCTAGCACAGATACGCAGTATTTT | CASRKLASTDTQYF
TRBD1 | - | TRBJ1-6 | TRBV2 | TGTGCCAGCAGTGCCTCGACAGGGGGTAATTCACCCCTCCACTTT | CASSASTGGNSPLHF
- | - | TRBJ2-7 | TRBV30 | TGTGCCTGGAGTGTGAGCAATTACGAGCAGTACTTC | CAWSVSNYEQYF
- | - | TRBJ1-2 | TRBV6-5 | TGTGCCAGCAGCCGACAGGACGCTAACTATGGCTACACCTTC | CASSRQDANYGYTF
TRBD1 | - | TRBJ1-5 | TRBV28 | TGTGCCAGCAGCCCACCCACAGGGGTGCATCAGCCCCAGCATTTT | CASSPPTGVHQPQHF
TRBD1 | - | TRBJ2-1 | TRBV6-5 | TGTGCCAGCAGCCCGGGACAGGTCCGGGGGCAGTTCTTC | CASSPGQVRGQFF
- | - | TRBJ1-3 | TRBV30 | TGTGCCTGGAGTCGGGACAAGAGCTCTGGAAACACCATATATTTT | CAWSRDKSSGNTIYF
TRBD1 | - | TRBJ2-7 | TRBV15 | TGTGCCACCGAGTCCGGGACAGGGGGTTACGAGCAGTACTTC | CATESGTGGYEQYF
- | - | TRBJ1-4 | TRBV19 | TGTGCCAGTAGTATACGAAGGGAAAAACTGTTTTTT | CASSIRREKLFF
- | - | TRBJ1-5 | TRBV2 | TGTGCCAGCAGTGACGGGAATCAGCCCCAGCATTTT | CASSDGNQPQHF
TRBD1 | - | TRBJ1-4 | TRBV10-3 | TGTGCCATCAGTGAACCGACAGGGGGTGACCTCGGGAAACTGTTTTTT | CAISEPTGGDLGKLFF
- | - | TRBJ1-6 | TRBV5-5 | TGTGCCAGCAGCCCTACCCGGGACCGCAATTCACCCCTCCACTTT | CASSPTRDRNSPLHF
- | - | TRBJ1-6 | TRBV30 | TGTGCCTGGAGTTCTACACAATCGTTCTATTCACCCCTCCACTTT | CAWSSTQSFYSPLHF
- | - | TRBJ2-5 | TRBV4-1 | TGCGCCAGCAGCCAAGATCCCTCCGAAGAGACCCAGTACTTC | CASSQDPSEETQYF
TRBD1 | - | TRBJ1-4 | TRBV30 | TGTGCCTGGAAACGACAGGGGGTAGAAAAACTGTTTTTT | CAWKRQGVEKLFF
TRBD2 | - | TRBJ2-3 | TRBV11-2 | TGTGCCAGCAGCATCCTAGCGGGGGGGTATTTTAGCACAGATACGCAGTATTTT | CASSILAGGYFSTDTQYF
- | - | TRBJ2-3 | TRBV9 | TGTGCCAGCAGCGTAGCCCCGCTTTGGCCCACAGATACGCAGTATTTT | CASSVAPLWPTDTQYF
TRBD2 | - | TRBJ2-1 | TRBV5-1 | TGCGCCAGCAGCTCCGGGACTAGCGGGTTTAATGAGCAGTTCTTC | CASSSGTSGFNEQFF
TRBD2 | - | TRBJ2-1 | TRBV7-2 | TGTGCCAGCAGCCTAGCGGGGCAGTACTCCAATGAGCAGTTCTTC | CASSLAGQYSNEQFF
- | - | TRBJ1-3 | TRBV19 | TGTGCCAGTAGTCCGGAGCGTGGAAACACCATATATTTT | CASSPERGNTIYF
- | - | TRBJ2-3 | TRBV10-3 | TGTGCCACCCAGGCAGCCCCCCTAGAAGCAAGTTCAGATACGCAGTATTTT | CATQAAPLEASSDTQYF
TRBD2 | - | TRBJ2-5 | TRBV6-5 | TGTGCCAGCAGTTACTCGATTGGGGAGGGGGAGACCCAGTACTTC | CASSYSIGEGETQYF
- | - | TRBJ2-2 | TRBV18 | TGTGCCAGCTCACCATCGGCAGTTGAAGCCGGGGAGCTGTTTTTT | CASSPSAVEAGELFF
- | few | TRBJ1-6 | TRBV30 | TGTGCCTGGACGCGGGACATCGAACCCCTCCACTTT | CAWTRDIEPLHF
TRBD1 | - | TRBJ2-7 | TRBV6-6 | TGTGCCAGCAGTCGGACAGGGGAGAGCTACGAGCAGTACTTC | CASSRTGESYEQYF
- | - | TRBJ2-1 | TRBV7-6 | TGTGCCAGCAGCTTAAACCCCGTCCTCTACAATGAGCAGTTCTTC | CASSLNPVLYNEQFF
TRBD1 | - | TRBJ1-4 | TRBV5-4 | TGTGCCAGCAGCTTGGAAACAGGGGCTGAAAAACTGTTTTTT | CASSLETGAEKLFF
TRBD2 | once | TRBJ2-1 | TRBV7-9 | TGTGCCAGCAGCCCCGGACTAGCGCTCAATGAGCAGTTCTTC | CASSPGLALNEQFF
- | - | TRBJ2-1 | TRBV12-5 | TGTGCTAGTGGTTTGTCCACCGGGCTCCTGGGGTCCCGGTTCAATGAGCAGTTCTTC | CASGLSTGLLGSRFNEQFF
TRBD1 | few | TRBJ1-1 | TRBV29-1 | TGCAGCGCCGGACAGGGGGCGGGGACTGAAGCTTTCTTT | CSAGQGAGTEAFF
- | - | TRBJ2-7 | TRBV7-8 | TGTGCCAGCAGCCCGGAGGAATATAACTACGAGCAGTACTTC | CASSPEEYNYEQYF
- | - | TRBJ2-1 | TRBV5-1 | TGCGCCAGCAGCCTTCCCATGGTGGGAGGGGGAAACAATGAGCAGTTCTTC | CASSLPMVGGGNNEQFF
- | - | TRBJ2-7 | TRBV7-9 | TGTGCCAGCAGCTTAAGTATTACGGGGGACGAGCAGTACTTC | CASSLSITGDEQYF
TRBD1 | - | TRBJ2-2 | TRBV2 | TGTGCCAGCGGGACAGGGAACACCGGGGAGCTGTTTTTT | CASGTGNTGELFF
- | - | TRBJ2-2 | TRBV4-2 | TGTGCCAGCAGCCAGGTCGAGATGTACACCGGGGAGCTGTTTTTT | CASSQVEMYTGELFF